Listed below are T cell receptor beta chains from one sample, sequenced in a study of blood T cell repertoires in COVID-19. This table comes from immunoSEQ multiplex PCR, and its TCRdb copy is limited to in-frame clones, with some not included. The table includes about 86,000 clones, 79% detected once. Sequenced input: peripheral blood. The receptors were gathered from a man aged 70 or older with acute or convalescent COVID-19. CDR3s include the opening cysteine and the closing phenylalanine or tryptophan.

J gene: TRBJ1-5
V gene: TRBV19
CDR3 protein: CASSSTGWGRNQPQHF

J gene: TRBJ1-6
V gene: TRBV5-1
CDR3 protein: CASSSRAGPGSYNSPLHF

J gene: TRBJ2-1
V gene: TRBV2
CDR3 protein: CASSETGIGYNEQFF

J gene: TRBJ1-2
V gene: TRBV10-2
CDR3 protein: CASSVGDYGYTF

J gene: TRBJ2-3
V gene: TRBV9
CDR3 protein: CASSVQVDTQYF

J gene: TRBJ2-5
V gene: TRBV5-4
CDR3 protein: CASSAQRAGPGETQYF

J gene: TRBJ1-5
V gene: TRBV4-1
CDR3 protein: CASSQDWAGTSNQPQHF

J gene: TRBJ1-6
V gene: TRBV14
CDR3 protein: CASSRADSTNSPLHF

J gene: TRBJ1-4
V gene: TRBV7-8
CDR3 protein: CASEPGDRGVGKLFF

J gene: TRBJ2-5
V gene: TRBV18
CDR3 protein: CASSPPRLAGGPETQYF

J gene: TRBJ2-1
V gene: TRBV5-1
CDR3 protein: CASSSMTSLNEQFF

J gene: TRBJ2-1
V gene: TRBV7-3
CDR3 protein: CASSLNSNNEQFF

J gene: TRBJ2-2
V gene: TRBV3-1/TRBV3-2
CDR3 protein: CASSQGAGIGELFF

J gene: TRBJ2-2
V gene: TRBV5-6
CDR3 protein: CASSLGVGELFF

J gene: TRBJ2-2
V gene: TRBV6-1
CDR3 protein: CASSEARATGELFF

J gene: TRBJ2-1
V gene: TRBV24-1
CDR3 protein: CATSEWTTSNEQFF

J gene: TRBJ2-1
V gene: TRBV2
CDR3 protein: CASSEALRSSYNEQFF

J gene: TRBJ2-5
V gene: TRBV5-1
CDR3 protein: CASRTGGGEKTQYF

J gene: TRBJ1-1
V gene: TRBV7-9
CDR3 protein: CASSPDTEAFF